A selection of T cell receptor beta chains follows, all from one sample in a study of T-cell memory formation after mild COVID-19. TCRdb redid the calling of the 5' RACE reads with MiXCR, one entry per CDR3 protein. The sample yields approximately 400,000 distinct CDR3 sequences, 24% seen once. The sequenced sample was PBMCs or a T cell subset sorted from them (not recorded which). The source of these receptors is an adult woman who had mild COVID-19 (a few samples of this study predate the infection). Cell type and time point are not known. The CDR3 runs from the conserved cysteine through the conserved F or W. Fields, in order: V gene, J gene, D gene, clone size, CDR3 protein, CDR3 DNA. The D gene is left open where the match is weak. Clone size is shown for a subset of rows, as once, few, many or a class of expanded clone.

>TRBV12-3/TRBV12-4|TRBJ2-7|TRBD2|few
CASRPGTSGRSQYEQYF
TGTGCCAGCAGGCCCGGGACTAGCGGGAGATCTCAATACGAGCAGTACTTC
>TRBV23-1|TRBJ2-7|TRBD1|many
CASSHLLGQGKIGTSYEQYF
TGCGCCAGCAGTCACCTCTTGGGACAGGGGAAAATAGGGACCTCCTACGAGCAGTACTTC
>TRBV27|TRBJ1-5|-|-
CASSLAGLNQPQHF
TGTGCCAGCAGTTTAGCAGGGCTCAATCAGCCCCAGCATTTT
>TRBV20-1|TRBJ2-1|TRBD1|few
CSARGGQGRYNEQFF
TGCAGTGCTAGGGGCGGACAGGGAAGGTACAATGAGCAGTTCTTC
>TRBV29-1|TRBJ1-1|-|-
CSVEPEAFF
TGCAGCGTTGAACCTGAAGCTTTCTTT
>TRBV5-1|TRBJ2-7|TRBD1|many
CASRTSGTGDLLHEQYF
TGCGCCAGCAGGACCTCCGGGACAGGGGATCTTCTCCACGAGCAGTACTTC
>TRBV4-3|TRBJ2-3|-|-
CASSQLTSPDTQYF
TGCGCCAGCAGCCAACTAACATCCCCAGATACGCAGTATTTT
>TRBV11-2|TRBJ2-1|TRBD2|-
CASSPPGLAYGEQFF
TGTGCCAGCAGCCCACCGGGACTAGCGTATGGTGAGCAGTTCTTC
>TRBV24-1|TRBJ2-1|TRBD2|few
CATSDATSGGPYNEQFF
TGTGCCACCAGTGACGCAACTAGCGGGGGACCCTACAATGAGCAGTTCTTC
>TRBV27|TRBJ1-1|-|few
CASSLSAGANTEAFF
TGTGCCAGCAGTTTATCGGCAGGGGCAAACACTGAAGCTTTCTTT
>TRBV9|TRBJ2-3|-|few
CASSEATDTQYF
TGTGCCAGCAGCGAGGCCACCGATACGCAGTATTTT
>TRBV12-3/TRBV12-4|TRBJ2-7|TRBD2|-
CASRIAGAREQYF
TGTGCCAGCAGAATAGCGGGAGCCCGCGAGCAGTACTTC
>TRBV20-1|TRBJ2-5|TRBD2|-
CSARRAGGRETQYF
TGCAGTGCTAGGCGAGCGGGGGGTCGAGAGACCCAGTACTTC
>TRBV7-9|TRBJ2-7|TRBD1|few
CASRDRGGEQYF
TGTGCCAGCCGAGACAGGGGAGGAGAGCAGTACTTC
>TRBV7-9|TRBJ1-2|-|few
CASSLWNGGYTF
TGTGCCAGCAGCTTATGGAACGGGGGCTACACCTTC